These 3 T cell receptor beta chains were sequenced from one sample in a study of cytomegalovirus exposure and HLA in healthy donors. This table comes from immunoSEQ multiplex PCR, and its TCRdb copy is limited to in-frame clones, with some not included. The sample yields about 53,000 clones, around nine tenths seen once. The source material was PBMCs. Every receptor here comes from a man between 18 and 35 years old in good health and CMV-seronegative.

The chain uses TRBV28 and TRBJ2-7, with TRBD1 matching 10 bases. Trimming removed 6 bases from V and 2 bases from J; junction bases left unmatched: 16. Per the germline V gene, CDR1 is MDHEN and CDR2 is SYDVKM. The length of the CDR3 is 18 residues. The chain's CDR3 is CASSSARWDRGSAYEQYF. The CDR3 DNA is TGTGCCAGCAGCTCAGCTCGGTGGGACAGGGGATCAGCCTACGAGCAGTACTTC.

The rearrangement links TRBV28 to TRBJ2-3; 10 bases map to TRBD1. V trimming: 2 bases; J trimming: 8 bases; junction bases outside the gene matches: 7. The CDR3 sequence is 15 residues long. Germline V gene sequence: CDR1 MDHEN, CDR2 SYDVKM. The CDR3 DNA follows: TGTGCCAGCAGTTTACCGGACAGGGGGGCCCCTACGCAGTATTTT. Its translation is CASSLPDRGAPTQYF.

The gene calls are TRBV9 and TRBJ1-4; 7 bases agree with TRBD1. The CDR3 loop spans 15 amino acids. V shed 0 bases and J 8 bases; nucleotides not matched to a gene: 7. The germline gives CDR1 SGDLS, CDR2 YYNGEE. CDR3 bases: TGTGCCAGCAGCGTAGGATCAGGGGGAAGCGAAAAACTGTTTTTT. Translation gives CASSVGSGGSEKLFF.